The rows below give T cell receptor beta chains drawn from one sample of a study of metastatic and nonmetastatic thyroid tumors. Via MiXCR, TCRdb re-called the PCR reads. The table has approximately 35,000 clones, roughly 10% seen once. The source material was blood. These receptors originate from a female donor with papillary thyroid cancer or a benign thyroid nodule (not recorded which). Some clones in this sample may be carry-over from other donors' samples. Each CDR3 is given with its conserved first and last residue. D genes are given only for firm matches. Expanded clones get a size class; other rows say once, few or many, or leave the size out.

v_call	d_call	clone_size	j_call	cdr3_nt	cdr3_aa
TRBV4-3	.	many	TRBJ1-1	TGCGCCAGCAGCCAAGGCAGGGCCATGAACACTGAAGCTTTCTTT	CASSQGRAMNTEAFF
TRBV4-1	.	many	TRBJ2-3	TGCGCCAGCAGCCGTGATGTTCTAGATACGCAGTATTTT	CASSRDVLDTQYF
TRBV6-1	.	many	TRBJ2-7	TGTGCCAGCAGTGAACCAGGGACGGGCGACGAGCAGTACTTC	CASSEPGTGDEQYF
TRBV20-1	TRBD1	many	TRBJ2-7	TGCAGTGCGGCGCCAGGAGGACAGGGTAAAGGGTTGGCGGTCTACGAGCAGTACTTC	CSAAPGGQGKGLAVYEQYF
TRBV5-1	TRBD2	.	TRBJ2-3	TGCGCCAGCAGCCTTAGGACTAGCGGGAGCACAGATACGCAGTATTTT	CASSLRTSGSTDTQYF
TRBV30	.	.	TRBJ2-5	TGTGCCTGGAGTATCCAAGAGACACAGTACTTC	CAWSIQETQYF
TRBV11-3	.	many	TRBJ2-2	TGTGCCAGCAGGGGGATTGGGACTCGGGGGTCCGGGGAGCTGTTTTTT	CASRGIGTRGSGELFF
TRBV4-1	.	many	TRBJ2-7	TGCGCCAGCAGCCAAGTCCCCTACGAGCAGTACTTC	CASSQVPYEQYF
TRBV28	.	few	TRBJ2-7	TGTGCCAGCATGGTCGGTGACCGGACGGTAGCCTGGGAGCAGTACTTC	CASMVGDRTVAWEQYF
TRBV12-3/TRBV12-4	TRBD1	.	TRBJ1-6	TGTGCCAGCAGTTTAAGGGGGACAGCTAATTCACCCCTCCACTTT	CASSLRGTANSPLHF
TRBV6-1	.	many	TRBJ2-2	TGTGCCAGCACCCAGAACACCCGCCGGGAGCTGTTTTTT	CASTQNTRRELFF
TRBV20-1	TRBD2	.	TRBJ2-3	TGCAGTGCTAGAGATGTAGCGGGGGAGTATTTT	CSARDVAGEYF